This TCR beta chain is drawn from a study of cytomegalovirus exposure and HLA in healthy donors. The donors were members of the validation cohort comprising some 130 subjects, separate from the roughly 690-subject first cohort. Assay: immunoSEQ multiplex PCR; the TCRdb copy retains only in-frame clones and omits some. The profile shows approximately 98,000 clones, approximately 96% of them singletons. Sequenced material: PBMCs. The clonotype was recovered from a woman aged 18-30 years in good health and CMV-seronegative.

CDR3: CASKRQGSTDTQYF. CDR3 DNA: TGTGCCAGCAAGCGACAGGGAAGCACAGATACGCAGTATTTT. V gene TRBV2 combines with J gene TRBJ2-3, with TRBD1 matching 7 bases. This CDR3 spans 14 amino acids. CDR1 and CDR2 from the germline V gene are SNHLY and FYNNEI. V trimming: 7 bases; J trimming: 0 bases; junction bases outside the gene matches: 4. Based on the CDR3 plus reference TRBV2 and TRBJ2-3, the full variable domain is EPEVTQTPSHQVTQMGQEVILRCVPISNHLYFYWYRQILGQKVEFLVSFYNNEISEKSEIFDDQFSVERPDGSNFTLKIRSTKLEDSAMYFCASKRQGSTDTQYFGPGTRLTVL.